This T cell receptor beta chain was sequenced for a study of blood T cell repertoires in COVID-19. Clones were sequenced by immunoSEQ multiplex PCR, and TCRdb holds only the in-frame ones, with some missing. The sample includes around 150,000 clones, approximately 90% seen only once; the top ten take approximately 2.5%. The sample holds a few counts of this clone. The CDR3 length is 13 residues. V trimming: 7 bases; J trimming: 3 bases; junction bases outside the gene matches: 1. Germline assignment: CDR1 GTSNPN and CDR2 SVGIG (reference sequence). The TCR was taken from a human donor with COVID-19, enrolled during active disease. The donor label of this sample is uncertain. This chain links TRBV30 with TRBJ2-2, with 11 positions matching TRBD2. The sequenced sample was peripheral blood. This CDR3 is CAFSGGDTGELFF. CDR3 bases: TGTGCCTTTAGCGGGGGGGACACCGGGGAGCTGTTTTTT.